This TCR beta chain was sequenced during a study of blood T cells in healthy people across ages. As for the study in general: Capturing about one barcoded beta molecule per two T cells was achieved by template switching.

V trimming: 5 bases; J trimming: 4 bases; junction bases outside the gene matches: 13. CDR1 and CDR2 (germline): MDHEN, SYDVKM. This CDR3 has 17 residues. With a J-beta primer mix and a sample-barcoded 5' primer, a second PCR ran about 6 to 11 cycles. The template-switch adaptor was a 5' adaptor with 12 random nucleotides. It tagged each cDNA molecule. In TCRdb, the 5' RACE reads were re-called with MiXCR into one record per CDR3 protein. The sample holds around 2 million distinct CDR3 sequences, about two fifths seen once. Specimen: blood. This chain connects TRBV28 to TRBJ1-5, with 8 bases matching TRBD1. The sequence was collected from a human donor in good health. The CDR3 loop reads CASSPHQGQGRNQPQHF. The CDR3 DNA sequence: TGTGCCAGCAGTCCCCACCAAGGACAGGGTAGGAATCAGCCCCAGCATTTT.